Listed below are T cell receptor beta chains from one sample, sequenced in a study of T cell changes during pregnancy in multiple sclerosis. Method: immunoSEQ multiplex PCR; TCRdb's copy keeps in-frame clones and lacks some. The sample shows over 45,000 clones, 80% to 95% of them seen only once. Specimen: CD4+ T cells from peripheral blood mononuclear cells, collected in the second trimester of pregnancy. The receptors were sampled from a female donor in good health, enrolled as a control in a pregnancy study. The CDR3 runs from the conserved cysteine through the conserved F or W.

V gene	J gene	CDR3 protein
TRBV15	TRBJ2-3	CATSRDPNVRNTDTQYF
TRBV5-1	TRBJ1-2	CASSSGTGGYGYTF
TRBV28	TRBJ1-3	CASAGTGAKGNTIYF
TRBV18	TRBJ1-5	CASTPAGYSNQPQHF
TRBV28	TRBJ1-5	CASSSRDRAYQPQHF
TRBV2	TRBJ2-1	CASSELAGASYNEQFF
TRBV28	TRBJ1-5	CASSLRQRNQPQHF
TRBV7-2	TRBJ2-3	CASSLATGVDTQYF
TRBV4-3	TRBJ1-6	CASSQDGRSSYNSPLHF
TRBV19	TRBJ2-3	CASRRGSTDTQYF
TRBV11-2	TRBJ2-7	CASSPGLAGVTYEQYF
TRBV9	TRBJ2-1	CASSLGGDRGYNEQFF
TRBV7-2	TRBJ2-7	CASSPDGLRARYEQYF